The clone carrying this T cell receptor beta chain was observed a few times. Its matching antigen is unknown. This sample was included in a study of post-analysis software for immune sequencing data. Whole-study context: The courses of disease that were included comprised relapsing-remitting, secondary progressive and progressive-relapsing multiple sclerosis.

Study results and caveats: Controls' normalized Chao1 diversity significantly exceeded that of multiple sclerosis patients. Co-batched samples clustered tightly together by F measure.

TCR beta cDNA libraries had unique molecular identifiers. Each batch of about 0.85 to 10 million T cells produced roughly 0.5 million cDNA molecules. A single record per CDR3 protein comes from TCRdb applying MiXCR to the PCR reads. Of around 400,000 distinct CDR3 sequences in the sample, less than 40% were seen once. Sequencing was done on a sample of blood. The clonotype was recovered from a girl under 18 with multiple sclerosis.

The CDR3 reads CASRTTVSYGYTF. The CDR3 nucleotides are TGTGCCAGCAGGACGACAGTCAGCTATGGCTACACCTTC. V gene TRBV5-5 combines with J gene TRBJ1-2, with D possibly TRBD1 on 5 matching bases. The germline V and J ends were trimmed by 5 bases and 4 bases, with 12 bases remaining between them. CDR3 length equals 13 residues. In germline, CDR1 is SGHKS, CDR2 YYEKEE (reference sequence).